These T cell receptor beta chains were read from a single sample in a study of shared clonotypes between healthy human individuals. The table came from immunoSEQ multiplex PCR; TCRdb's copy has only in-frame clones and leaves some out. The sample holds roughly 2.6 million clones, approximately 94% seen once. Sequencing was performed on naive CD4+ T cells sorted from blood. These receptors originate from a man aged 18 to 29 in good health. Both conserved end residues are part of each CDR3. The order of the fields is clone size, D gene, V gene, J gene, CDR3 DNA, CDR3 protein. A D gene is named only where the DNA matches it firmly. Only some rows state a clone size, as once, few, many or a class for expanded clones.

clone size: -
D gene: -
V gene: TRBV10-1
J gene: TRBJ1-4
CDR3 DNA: TGCGCCAGCAGTGGGGGTAGCGGTGAAAAACTGTTTTTT
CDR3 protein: CASSGGSGEKLFF

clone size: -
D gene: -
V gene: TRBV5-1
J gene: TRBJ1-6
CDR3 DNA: TGCGCCAGCAGCCCCGGGACCCCGAATAATTCACCCCTCCACTTT
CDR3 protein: CASSPGTPNNSPLHF

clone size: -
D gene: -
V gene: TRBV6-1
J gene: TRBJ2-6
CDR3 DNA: TGTGCCAGCAGTGGAGGGGGATGGGAGGCTGGGGCCAACGTCCTGACTTTC
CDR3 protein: CASSGGGWEAGANVLTF

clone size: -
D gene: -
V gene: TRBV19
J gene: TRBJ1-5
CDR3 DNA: TGTGCCAGTAGTATAGGAGGGGACAATCAGCCCCAGCATTTT
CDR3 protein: CASSIGGDNQPQHF

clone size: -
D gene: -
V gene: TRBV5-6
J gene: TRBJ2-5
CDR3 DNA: TGTGCCAGCATTAAGAAGGCGTTAGAGGAGACCCAGTACTTC
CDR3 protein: CASIKKALEETQYF

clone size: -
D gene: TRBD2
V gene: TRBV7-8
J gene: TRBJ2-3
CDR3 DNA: TGTGCCAGCAGCGAATTAGCGGGGGGCACAGATACGCAGTATTTT
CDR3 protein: CASSELAGGTDTQYF

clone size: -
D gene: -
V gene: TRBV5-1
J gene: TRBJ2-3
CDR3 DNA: TGCGCCAGCAGCTTGGGAGTCCTCACAGATACGCAGTATTTT
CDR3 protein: CASSLGVLTDTQYF

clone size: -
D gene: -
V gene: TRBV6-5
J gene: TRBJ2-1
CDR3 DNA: TGTGCCAGCATATCATCTTGGACTGGATACAATGAGCAGTTCTTC
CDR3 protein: CASISSWTGYNEQFF

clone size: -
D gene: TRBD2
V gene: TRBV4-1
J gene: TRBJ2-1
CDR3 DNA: TGCGCCAGCAGCCATCGAGCGGGAGGGTGGGGATCCTACAATGAGCAGTTCTTC
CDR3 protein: CASSHRAGGWGSYNEQFF

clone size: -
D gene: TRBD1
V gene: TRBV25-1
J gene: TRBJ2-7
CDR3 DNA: TGTGCCAGCAGTGAGCCGGGACAGGCCACCTACGAGCAGTACTTC
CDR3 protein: CASSEPGQATYEQYF

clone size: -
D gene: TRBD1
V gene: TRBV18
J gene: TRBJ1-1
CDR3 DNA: TGTGCCAGCTCACCGGGACAGGGGGCGGGGGCTGAAGCTTTCTTT
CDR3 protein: CASSPGQGAGAEAFF

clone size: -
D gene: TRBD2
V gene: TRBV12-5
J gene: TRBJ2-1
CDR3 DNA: TGTGCTAGTGCTCGTACGGGACTAGCGGGGGGAATTGAGCAGTTCTTC
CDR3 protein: CASARTGLAGGIEQFF

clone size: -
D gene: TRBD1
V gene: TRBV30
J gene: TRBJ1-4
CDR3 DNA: TGTGCCGCCGGGACAGGGGCAACTAATGAAAAACTGTTTTTT
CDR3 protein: CAAGTGATNEKLFF

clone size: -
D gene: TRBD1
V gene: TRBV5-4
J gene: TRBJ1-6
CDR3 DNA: TGTGCCAGCAGCTCGGAGTGGGACAGGCCCTTTCCTGAGGTCCTCCACTTT
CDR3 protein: CASSSEWDRPFPEVLHF

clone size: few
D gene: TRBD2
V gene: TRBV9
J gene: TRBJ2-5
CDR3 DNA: TGTGCCAGCAGCGTAGCGACTAGCGGGGGACAAGAGACCCAGTACTTC
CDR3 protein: CASSVATSGGQETQYF

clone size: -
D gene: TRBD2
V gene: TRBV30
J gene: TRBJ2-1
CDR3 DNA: TGTGCCTGGAGTCGCAGTGGACTAGCGGGAAAGGGTGAGCAGTTCTTC
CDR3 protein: CAWSRSGLAGKGEQFF

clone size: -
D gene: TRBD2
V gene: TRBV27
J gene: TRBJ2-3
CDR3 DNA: TGTGCCAGCAGTTTAAAGACTAGCGGGATGGGAGATACGCAGTATTTT
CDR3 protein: CASSLKTSGMGDTQYF

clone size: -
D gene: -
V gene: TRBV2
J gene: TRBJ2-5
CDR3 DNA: TGTGCCAGCAGTGGCCGGGTCGCGGAAGAGACCCAGTACTTC
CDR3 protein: CASSGRVAEETQYF

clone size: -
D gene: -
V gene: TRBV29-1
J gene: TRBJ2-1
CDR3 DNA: TGCAGCGTTGAAGATCTAACTAATGAGCAGTTCTTC
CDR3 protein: CSVEDLTNEQFF

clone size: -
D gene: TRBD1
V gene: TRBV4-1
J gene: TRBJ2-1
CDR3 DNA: TGCGCCAGCAGCCAAGAGGGGACAGTTTACAATGAGCAGTTCTTC
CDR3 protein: CASSQEGTVYNEQFF